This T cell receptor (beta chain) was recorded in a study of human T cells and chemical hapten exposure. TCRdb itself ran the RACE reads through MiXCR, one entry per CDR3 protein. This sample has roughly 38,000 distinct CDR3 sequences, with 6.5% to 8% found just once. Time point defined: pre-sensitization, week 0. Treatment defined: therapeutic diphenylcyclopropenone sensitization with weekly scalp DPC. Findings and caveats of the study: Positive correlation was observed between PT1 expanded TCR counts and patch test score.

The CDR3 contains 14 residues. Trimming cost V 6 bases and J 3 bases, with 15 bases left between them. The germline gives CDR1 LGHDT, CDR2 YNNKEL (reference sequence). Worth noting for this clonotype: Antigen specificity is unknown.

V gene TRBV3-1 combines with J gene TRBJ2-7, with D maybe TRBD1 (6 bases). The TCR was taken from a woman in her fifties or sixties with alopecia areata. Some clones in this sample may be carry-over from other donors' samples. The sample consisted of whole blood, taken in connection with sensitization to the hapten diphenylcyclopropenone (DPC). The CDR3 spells CASRRKADSYEQYF. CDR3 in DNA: TGTGCCAGCAGACGGAAGGCGGACAGCTACGAGCAGTACTTC.